These 9 T cell receptor beta chains were all obtained from the same sample, sequenced in a study of resident and recirculating memory T cells in vitiligo. Produced via immunoSEQ multiplex PCR; TCRdb's table is partial and in-frame only. The table shows tens of thousands of clones, with roughly nine tenths occurring only once. The sequencing sample was made of blood. The receptors were gathered from a male donor with vitiligo.

The chain employs TRBV4-1 and TRBJ1-5; D gene uncertain. Trimming removed 2 bases at V and 4 bases at J, with 6 bases between. Germline loops: CDR1 MGHRA, CDR2 YSYEKL. There are 13 residues in the CDR3. In DNA, the CDR3 is TGCGCCAGCAGCCAATTTACTAATCAGCCCCAGCATTTT. Protein: CASSQFTNQPQHF.

The V and J genes are TRBV4-1 and TRBJ1-1; the D gene is possibly TRBD1 (5 bases). Germline V gene sequence: CDR1 MGHRA, CDR2 YSYEKL. CDR3 size: 17 residues. V was shortened by 0 bases and J by 1 base, with 15 bases between the two germline ends. CDR3: CASSQDFDRVPNTEAFF. CDR3 coding DNA: TGCGCCAGCAGCCAAGATTTCGACAGAGTCCCGAACACTGAAGCTTTCTTT.

The V gene is TRBV9, the J gene TRBJ2-3; 11 nucleotides line up with TRBD2. Germline lookup yields CDR1 SGDLS and CDR2 YYNGEE. The CDR3 is 17 residues long. The junction had 7 bases not matched to a gene; V was cut back by 0 bases and J by 4 bases. The CDR3 is CASSVVVAGGRSDTQYF. The CDR3 coding sequence is TGTGCCAGCAGCGTAGTTGTAGCGGGGGGGCGCTCAGATACGCAGTATTTT.

The chain combines TRBV2 with TRBJ1-5; 8 nucleotides align to TRBD1. J gave up 6 bases and V 6 bases, and 7 bases lay outside the gene matches. Germline assignment: CDR1 SNHLY and CDR2 FYNNEI. The CDR3 sequence is 14 residues long. The chain's CDR3 is CASSGQGGTQPQHF. CDR3 bases: TGTGCCAGCAGCGGACAGGGAGGAACTCAGCCCCAGCATTTT.

The chain combines TRBV2 with TRBJ1-4, with D maybe TRBD1 (6 bases). Germline loops: CDR1 SNHLY, CDR2 FYNNEI. Trimming left V 3 bases short and J 10 bases short, with 15 bases between. The CDR3 contains 14 residues. CDR3 in amino acids: CASSDAQGIVKLFF. DNA of the CDR3: TGTGCCAGCAGTGATGCTCAGGGGATCGTAAAACTGTTTTTT.

The chain links TRBV11-2 to TRBJ1-2; 8 bases line up with TRBD1. CDR3 length: 14 amino acids. Germline V gene sequence: CDR1 SGHAT, CDR2 FQNNGV. After removal of 1 base from V and 6 bases from J, the junction contained 4 bases not matched to a gene. DNA for the CDR3: TGTGCCAGCAGCTTAGCGGACAGGGACCATGGCTACACCTTC. This encodes CASSLADRDHGYTF.

The J gene is TRBJ2-7, the V gene TRBV5-4; weak D call: TRBD2 (6 bases). Germline V lookup: CDR1 SGHNT, CDR2 YYREEE (reference sequence). The V end was cut by 3 bases, the J end by 6 bases, with 16 bases between. The CDR3 extends over 14 amino acids. Written as DNA, the CDR3 is TGTGCCAGCAGCTCCCTTGGCGGGGCTGGCGAGCAGTACTTC. This sequence encodes CASSSLGGAGEQYF.

V and J are TRBV4-3 and TRBJ2-1; no definite D call. Trimming removed 0 bases from V and 4 bases from J, with 13 bases in between. CDR3 length: 16 amino acids. Per the germline V gene, CDR1 is LGHNA and CDR2 is YSLEER. The CDR3 DNA reads TGCGCCAGCAGCCAAGATCGGCCTAGTGTGTACAATGAGCAGTTCTTC. Translated, it gives CASSQDRPSVYNEQFF.

V and J are TRBV7-9 and TRBJ2-1, with 11 bases matching TRBD1. This CDR3 spans 16 amino acids. Germline V CDR1 and CDR2: SEHNR, FQNEAQ (reference sequence). The V and J ends lost 2 bases and 6 bases, in that order; junction bases with no gene match: 6. CDR3 region: CASSLRGQGAINEQFF. CDR3 nucleotides: TGTGCCAGCAGCTTAAGAGGACAGGGGGCCATCAATGAGCAGTTCTTC.